A single TCR beta chain is shown here with its context. In the study's own analysis: Quantification of nucleated cells was approximated via reference gene primer amplification. Measured with immunoSEQ multiplex PCR; TCRdb has only the in-frame clones, and not every one. The DNA gave D and trimming, while V, J and clone size come from that table. This sample carries tens of thousands of clones, 76% of them seen once, and the ten largest clones take approximately 15%. Patients from Seattle were sampled longitudinally, starting during active infection. The sample belongs to a study of blood T cell repertoires in COVID-19. The overall study: Researchers got acute and convalescent COVID-19 samples from the United States, Italy and Spain.

This CDR3 spans 15 amino acids. Per the germline V gene, CDR1 is LGHDT and CDR2 is YNNKEL (reference sequence). Trimming cost V 1 base and J 3 bases, with 10 bases left between them. The sequence was collected from a man aged 55 to 69 with COVID-19, enrolled during active disease. The sample consisted of peripheral blood. This chain links TRBV3-1 (or the pseudogene TRBV3-2) with TRBJ1-3; D not certain. DNA for the CDR3: TGTGCCAGCAGCCAAGTGATCGCAGATGGAAACACCATATATTTT. As protein: CASSQVIADGNTIYF.